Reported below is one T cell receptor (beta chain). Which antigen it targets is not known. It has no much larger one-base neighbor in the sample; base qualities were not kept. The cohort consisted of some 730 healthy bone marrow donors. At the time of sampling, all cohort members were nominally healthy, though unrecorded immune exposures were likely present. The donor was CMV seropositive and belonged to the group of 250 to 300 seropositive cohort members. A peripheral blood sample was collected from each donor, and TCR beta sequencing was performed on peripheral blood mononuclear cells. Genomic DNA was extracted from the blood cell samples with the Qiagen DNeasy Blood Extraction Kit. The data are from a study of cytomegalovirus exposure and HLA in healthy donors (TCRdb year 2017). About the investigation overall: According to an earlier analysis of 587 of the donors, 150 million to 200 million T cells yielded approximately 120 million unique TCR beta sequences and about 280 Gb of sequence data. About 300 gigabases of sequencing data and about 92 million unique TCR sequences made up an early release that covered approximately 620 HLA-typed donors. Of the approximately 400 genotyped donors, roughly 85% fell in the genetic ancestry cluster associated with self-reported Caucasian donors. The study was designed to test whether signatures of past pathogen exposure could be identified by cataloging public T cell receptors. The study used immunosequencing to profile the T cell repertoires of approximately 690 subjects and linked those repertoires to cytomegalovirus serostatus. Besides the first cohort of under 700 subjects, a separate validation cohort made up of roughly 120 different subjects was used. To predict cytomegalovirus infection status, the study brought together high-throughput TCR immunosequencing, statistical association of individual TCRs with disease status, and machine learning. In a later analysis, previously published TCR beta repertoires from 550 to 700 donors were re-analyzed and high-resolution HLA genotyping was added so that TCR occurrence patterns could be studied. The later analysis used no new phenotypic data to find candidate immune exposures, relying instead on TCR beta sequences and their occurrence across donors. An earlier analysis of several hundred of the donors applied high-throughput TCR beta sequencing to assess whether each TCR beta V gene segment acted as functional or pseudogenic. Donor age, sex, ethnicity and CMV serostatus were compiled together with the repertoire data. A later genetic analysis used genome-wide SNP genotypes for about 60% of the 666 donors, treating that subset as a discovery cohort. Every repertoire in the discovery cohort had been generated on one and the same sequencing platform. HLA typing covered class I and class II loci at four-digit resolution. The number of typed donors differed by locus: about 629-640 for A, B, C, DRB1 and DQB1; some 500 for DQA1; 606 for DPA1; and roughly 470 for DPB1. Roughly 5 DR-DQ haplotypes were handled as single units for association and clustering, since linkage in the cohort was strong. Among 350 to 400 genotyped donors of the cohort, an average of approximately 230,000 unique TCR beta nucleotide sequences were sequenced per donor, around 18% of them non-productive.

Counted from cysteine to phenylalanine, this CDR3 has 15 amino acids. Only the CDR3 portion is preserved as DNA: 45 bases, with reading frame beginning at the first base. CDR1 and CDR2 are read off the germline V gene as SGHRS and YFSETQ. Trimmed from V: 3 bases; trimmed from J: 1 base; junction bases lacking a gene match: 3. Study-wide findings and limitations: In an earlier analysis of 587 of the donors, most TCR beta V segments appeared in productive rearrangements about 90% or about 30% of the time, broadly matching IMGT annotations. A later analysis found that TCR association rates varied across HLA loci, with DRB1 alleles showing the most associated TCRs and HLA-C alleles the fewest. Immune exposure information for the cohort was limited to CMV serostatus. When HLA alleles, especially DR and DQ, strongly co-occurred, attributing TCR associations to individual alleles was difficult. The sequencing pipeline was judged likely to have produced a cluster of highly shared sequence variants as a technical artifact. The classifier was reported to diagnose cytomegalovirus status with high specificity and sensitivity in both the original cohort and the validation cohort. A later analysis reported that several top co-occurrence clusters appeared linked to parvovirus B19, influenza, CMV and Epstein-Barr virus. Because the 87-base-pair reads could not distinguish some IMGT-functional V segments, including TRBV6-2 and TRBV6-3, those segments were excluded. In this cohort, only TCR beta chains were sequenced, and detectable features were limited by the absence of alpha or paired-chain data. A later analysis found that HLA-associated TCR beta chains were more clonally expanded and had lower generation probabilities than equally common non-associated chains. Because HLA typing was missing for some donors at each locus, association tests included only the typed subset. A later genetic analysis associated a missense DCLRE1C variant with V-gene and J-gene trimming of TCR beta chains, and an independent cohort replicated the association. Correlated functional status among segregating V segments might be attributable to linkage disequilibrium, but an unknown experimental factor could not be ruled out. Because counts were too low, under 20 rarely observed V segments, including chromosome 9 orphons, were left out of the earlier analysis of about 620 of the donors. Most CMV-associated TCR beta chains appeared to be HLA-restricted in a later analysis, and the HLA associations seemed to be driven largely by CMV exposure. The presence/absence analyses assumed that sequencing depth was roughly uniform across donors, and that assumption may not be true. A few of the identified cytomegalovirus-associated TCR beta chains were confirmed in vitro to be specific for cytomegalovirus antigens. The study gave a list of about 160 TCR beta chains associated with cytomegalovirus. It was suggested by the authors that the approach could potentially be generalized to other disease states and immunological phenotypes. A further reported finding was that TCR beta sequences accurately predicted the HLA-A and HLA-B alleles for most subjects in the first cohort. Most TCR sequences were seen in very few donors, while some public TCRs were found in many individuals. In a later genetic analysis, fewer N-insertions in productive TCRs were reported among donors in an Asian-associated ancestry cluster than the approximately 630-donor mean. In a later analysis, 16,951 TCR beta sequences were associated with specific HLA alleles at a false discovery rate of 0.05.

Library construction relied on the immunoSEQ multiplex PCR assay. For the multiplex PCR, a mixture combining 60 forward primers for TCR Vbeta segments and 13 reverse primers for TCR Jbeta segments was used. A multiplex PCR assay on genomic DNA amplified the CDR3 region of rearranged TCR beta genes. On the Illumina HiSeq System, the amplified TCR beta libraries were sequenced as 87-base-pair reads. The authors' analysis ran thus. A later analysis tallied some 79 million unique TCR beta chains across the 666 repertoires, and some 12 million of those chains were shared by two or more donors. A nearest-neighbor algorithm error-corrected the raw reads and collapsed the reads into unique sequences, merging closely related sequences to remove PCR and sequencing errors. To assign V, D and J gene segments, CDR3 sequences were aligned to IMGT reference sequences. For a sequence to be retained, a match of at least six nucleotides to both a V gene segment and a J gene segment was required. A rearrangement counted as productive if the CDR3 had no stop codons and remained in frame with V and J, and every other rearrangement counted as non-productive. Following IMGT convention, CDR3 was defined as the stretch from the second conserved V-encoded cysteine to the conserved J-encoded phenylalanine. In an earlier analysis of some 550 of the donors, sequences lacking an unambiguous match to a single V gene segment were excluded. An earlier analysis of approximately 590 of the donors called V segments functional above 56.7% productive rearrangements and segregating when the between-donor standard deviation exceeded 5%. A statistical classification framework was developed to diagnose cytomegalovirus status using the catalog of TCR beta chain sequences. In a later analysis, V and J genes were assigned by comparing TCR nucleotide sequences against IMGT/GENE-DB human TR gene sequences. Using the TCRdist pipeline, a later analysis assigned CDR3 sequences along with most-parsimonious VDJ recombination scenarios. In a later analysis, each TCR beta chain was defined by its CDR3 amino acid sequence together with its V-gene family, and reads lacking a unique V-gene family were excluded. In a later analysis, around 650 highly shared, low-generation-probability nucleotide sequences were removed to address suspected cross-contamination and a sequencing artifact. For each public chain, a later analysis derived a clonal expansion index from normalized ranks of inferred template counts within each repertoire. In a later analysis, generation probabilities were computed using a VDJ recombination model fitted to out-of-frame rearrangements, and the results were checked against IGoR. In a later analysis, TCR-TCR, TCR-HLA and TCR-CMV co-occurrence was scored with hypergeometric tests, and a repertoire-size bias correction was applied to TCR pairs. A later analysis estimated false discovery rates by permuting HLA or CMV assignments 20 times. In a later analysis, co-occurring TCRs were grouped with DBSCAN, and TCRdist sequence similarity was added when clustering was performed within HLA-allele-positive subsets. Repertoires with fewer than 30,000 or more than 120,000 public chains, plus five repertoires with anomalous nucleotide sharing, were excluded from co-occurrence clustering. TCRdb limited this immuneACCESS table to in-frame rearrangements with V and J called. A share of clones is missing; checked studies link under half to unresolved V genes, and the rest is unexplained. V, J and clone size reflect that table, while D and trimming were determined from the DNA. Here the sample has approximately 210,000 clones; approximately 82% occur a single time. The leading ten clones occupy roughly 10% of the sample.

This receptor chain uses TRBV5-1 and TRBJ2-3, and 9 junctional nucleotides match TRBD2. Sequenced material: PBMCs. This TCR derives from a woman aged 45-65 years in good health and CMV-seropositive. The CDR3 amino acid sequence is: CASSSVAGGTDTQYF. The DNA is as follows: TGCGCCAGCAGCTCGGTAGCGGGGGGCACAGATACGCAGTATTTT.